Below are 9 T cell receptor beta chains sequenced from a single sample in a study of T cells after yellow fever vaccination (dated by TCRdb to between 2018 and 2020). The treatment or condition label for this specimen denotes: live attenuated yellow fever vaccine strain. Preparation of the library involved 5' RACE. Sequenced using an Illumina HiSeq 2500. TCRdb's own reprocessing of the public reads used fastp at Q25 and MiXCR and kept productive beta chains. Rows matching on CDR3 protein sequence are summarized as one entry with the most common DNA and genes. Here the sample has 400,000 or so distinct CDR3 sequences; around 10% occur a single time. Of the sample, roughly 18% is held by the ten largest clones. Sequencing used PBMCs, obtained on the day of the first yellow fever vaccination. The receptors were gathered from a man in his late teens or twenties who received the YFV17D yellow fever vaccine.

The sample holds many counts of this clonotype. V is TRBV6-5 and J is TRBJ1-4; possibly TRBD1 for D (5 bases). Trimming cost V 0 bases and J 7 bases, with 9 bases left between them. CDR1 is MNHEY and CDR2 is SVGAGI in the germline V gene. CDR3 length equals 14 residues. The CDR3 loop reads CASSYSLGGEKLFF. CDR3 DNA sequence: TGTGCCAGCAGTTACTCGTTGGGGGGTGAAAAACTGTTTTTT.

This clonotype was detected a few times. The chain couples TRBV7-3 to TRBJ2-5; D might be TRBD2 (6 bases). V gave up 5 bases and J gave up 5 bases, with 12 bases separating them. The germline V gene encodes CDR1 SGHTA and CDR2 FQGTGA. The CDR3 length is 13 residues. The CDR3 region has the DNA TGTGCCAGCAGCCCGGACTACGTGGAGACCCAGTACTTC. It specifies CASSPDYVETQYF.

This clonotype was seen ten or more times. The V and J genes are TRBV9 and TRBJ1-2, with D uncertain. The V gene lost 4 bases and the J gene lost 1 base, with 14 bases spanning the gap. The CDR3 runs 15 residues. Germline V gene data show CDR1 as SGDLS and CDR2 as YYNGEE. The DNA of the CDR3 is TGTGCCAGCAGCCAAAAGCCCGCTGGTAACTATGGCTACACCTTC. It yields the protein CASSQKPAGNYGYTF.

This chain joins TRBV7-9 and TRBJ1-4, with D uncertain. CDR3 length equals 16 residues. V was cut by 7 bases and J by 3 bases, with 18 bases left in between. In germline, CDR1 is SEHNR, CDR2 FQNEAQ (reference sequence). In DNA, the CDR3 is TGTGCCAGCACTTACTATGACGTTATGGCTAATGAAAAACTGTTTTTT. It is translated as CASTYYDVMANEKLFF.

The V and J genes are TRBV7-2 and TRBJ2-5; TRBD2 matches 9 bases. The CDR3 covers 15 residues. Germline V gene data show CDR1 as SGHTA and CDR2 as FQGNSA. The V and J ends lost 3 bases and 5 bases, in that order; junction bases with no gene match: 7. The CDR3 DNA sequence: TGTGCCAGCAGCTTCCAGCGGGGGGCCGGGGAGACCCAGTACTTC. It encodes CASSFQRGAGETQYF.

This clonotype was detected a few times. In DNA, the CDR3 is TGCAGTGCTAGAGGTCTGGGGACAAATCCTGGAAACACCATATATTTT. Translation gives CSARGLGTNPGNTIYF. The gene calls are TRBV20-1 and TRBJ1-3, with D perhaps matching TRBD1 (6 bases). CDR3 length: 16 residues. V shed 1 base and J shed 2 bases, with 15 bases lying between them. Germline CDR1 DFQATT, CDR2 SNEGSKA (reference sequence).

This clonotype was detected a few times. The chain combines TRBV18 with TRBJ2-7, with a possible D match to TRBD2 (6 bases). Per germline, CDR1 KGHSH and CDR2 LQKENI. The CDR3 has 12 amino acids. With 3 bases removed from V and 7 bases from J, the gap between germline ends came to 10 bases. In DNA, the CDR3 is TGTGCCAGCTCACCCGCTGGGAGGGAGCAGTACGTC. This translates into CASSPAGREQYV.

This clonotype was detected only a few times. V and J are TRBV18 and TRBJ2-1; TRBD1 matches 8 bases. The CDR3 length is 15 residues. V lost 6 bases to trimming and J lost 4 bases; unmatched junction nucleotides: 8. From germline, CDR1 is KGHSH and CDR2 LQKENI. The CDR3 sequence: CASSPGQGWYNEQFF. DNA of the CDR3: TGTGCCAGCTCTCCTGGACAGGGTTGGTACAATGAGCAGTTCTTC.

The V gene is TRBV7-8, the J gene TRBJ2-1; 9 nucleotides agree with TRBD2. The V gene's germline CDR1 is SGHVS and CDR2 FQNEAQ. The length of the CDR3 is 18 residues. V dropped 1 base and J dropped 7; count of bases not matched to a gene: 14. This chain's CDR3 is CASSLGPGLAALWNEQFF. In nucleotides, the CDR3 is TGTGCCAGCAGCTTAGGCCCGGGACTAGCTGCCCTTTGGAATGAGCAGTTCTTC. Full variable domain (missing parts from reference TRBV7-8 and TRBJ2-1): GAGVSQSPRYKVAKRGQDVALRCDPISGHVSLFWYQQALGQGPEFLTYFQNEAQLDKSGLPSDRFFAERPEGSVSTLKIQRTQQEDSAVYLCASSLGPGLAALWNEQFFGPGTRLTVL.